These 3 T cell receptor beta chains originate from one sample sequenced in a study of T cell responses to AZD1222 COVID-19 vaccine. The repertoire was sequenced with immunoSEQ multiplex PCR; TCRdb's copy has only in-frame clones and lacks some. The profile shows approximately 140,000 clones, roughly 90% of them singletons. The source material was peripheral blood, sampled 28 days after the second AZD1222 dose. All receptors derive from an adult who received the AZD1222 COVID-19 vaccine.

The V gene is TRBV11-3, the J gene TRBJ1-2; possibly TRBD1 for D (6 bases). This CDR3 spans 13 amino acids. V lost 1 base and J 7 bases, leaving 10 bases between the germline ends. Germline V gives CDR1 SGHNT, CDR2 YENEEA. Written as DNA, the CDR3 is TGTGCCAGCAGCTTAGGGCAGGGGCCTGGCTACACCTTC. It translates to CASSLGQGPGYTF.

For the CDR3, the DNA is TGCAGTGCTCGATTGGGAAATACGCAGTATTTT. Encoded protein: CSARLGNTQYF. The chain links TRBV20-1 to TRBJ2-3; D uncertain. The germline V and J ends were trimmed by 5 bases and 7 bases, with 10 bases remaining between them. Germline V gene lookup returns CDR1 DFQATT and CDR2 SNEGSKA (reference sequence). The CDR3 loop spans 11 amino acids.

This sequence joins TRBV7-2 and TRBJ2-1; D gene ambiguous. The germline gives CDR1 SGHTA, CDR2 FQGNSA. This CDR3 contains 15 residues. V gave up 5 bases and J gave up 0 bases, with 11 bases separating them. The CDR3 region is CASSSRAFSYNEQFF. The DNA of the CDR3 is TGTGCCAGCAGCAGTCGAGCCTTCTCCTACAATGAGCAGTTCTTC.